This T cell receptor beta chain was found in a study of blood T cell repertoires in COVID-19. Study information: T cells, B-cell-depleted T cells, or PBMCs provided the cDNA or gDNA that served as material.

Data came from immunoSEQ multiplex PCR; TCRdb stores just in-frame clones and leaves some out. The sample includes around 380,000 clones, around 87% of them seen just once. Cohorts were determined from participant-reported clinical history. The trim removed 5 bases at V and 8 bases at J, leaving 12 bases unmatched. The CDR3 loop spans 16 amino acids. Germline V lookup: CDR1 GTSNPN, CDR2 SVGIG (reference sequence). The specimen was PBMCs or T cells enriched from blood (not recorded which). The source of this sequence is a man aged 25 to 45 who had recovered from COVID-19. The rearrangement uses TRBV30 and TRBJ1-6, with 10 nucleotides matching TRBD1. The CDR3 DNA follows: TGTGCCTGGGCGCTATCGGGGGGGACAGGGGATTCACCCCTCCACTTT. Amino acids: CAWALSGGTGDSPLHF.